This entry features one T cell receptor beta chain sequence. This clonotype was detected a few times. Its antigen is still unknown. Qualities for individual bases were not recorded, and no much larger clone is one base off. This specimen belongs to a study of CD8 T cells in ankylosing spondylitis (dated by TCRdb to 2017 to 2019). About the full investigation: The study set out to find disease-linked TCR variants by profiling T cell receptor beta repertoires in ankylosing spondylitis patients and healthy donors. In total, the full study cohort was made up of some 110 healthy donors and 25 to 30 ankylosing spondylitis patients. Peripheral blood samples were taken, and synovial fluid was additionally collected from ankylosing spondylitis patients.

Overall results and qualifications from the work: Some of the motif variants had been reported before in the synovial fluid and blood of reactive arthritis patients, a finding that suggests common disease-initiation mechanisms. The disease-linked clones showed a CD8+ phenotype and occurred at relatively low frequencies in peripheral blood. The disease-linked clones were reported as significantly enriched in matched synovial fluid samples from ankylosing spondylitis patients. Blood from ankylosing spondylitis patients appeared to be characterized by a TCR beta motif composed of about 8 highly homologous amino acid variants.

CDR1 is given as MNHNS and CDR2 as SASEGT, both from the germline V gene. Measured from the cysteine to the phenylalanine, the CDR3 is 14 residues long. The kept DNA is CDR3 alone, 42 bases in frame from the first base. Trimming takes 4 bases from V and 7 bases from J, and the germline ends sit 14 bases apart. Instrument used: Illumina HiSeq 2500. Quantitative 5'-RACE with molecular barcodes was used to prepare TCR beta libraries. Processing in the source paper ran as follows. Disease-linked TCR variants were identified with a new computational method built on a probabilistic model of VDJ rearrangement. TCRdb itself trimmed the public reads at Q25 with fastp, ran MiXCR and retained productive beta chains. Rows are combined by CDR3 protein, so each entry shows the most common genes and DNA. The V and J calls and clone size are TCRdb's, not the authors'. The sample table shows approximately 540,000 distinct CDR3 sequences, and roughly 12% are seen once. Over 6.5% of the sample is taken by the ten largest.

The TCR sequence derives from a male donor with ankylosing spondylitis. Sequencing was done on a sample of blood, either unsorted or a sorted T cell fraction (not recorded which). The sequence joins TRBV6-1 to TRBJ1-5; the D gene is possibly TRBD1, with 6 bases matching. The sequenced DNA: TGTGCCAGCAGTGGCACAGGGTATTCACAGCCCCAGCATTTT. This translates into CASSGTGYSQPQHF.